This T cell receptor beta chain is from a study of cytotoxic CD8 clonotypes in ibrutinib-treated CLL. Study details: For this cohort, patients were ten to twelve relapsed/refractory and approximately 14 treatment-naive, while 17 were IGHV unmutated.

Assay: immunoSEQ multiplex PCR; the TCRdb copy retains only in-frame clones and omits some. The sample has approximately 74,000 clones, about 84% seen once. CDR3 length: 16 amino acids. V lost 5 bases to trimming and J lost 4 bases; unmatched junction nucleotides: 10. Germline assignment: CDR1 SQVTM and CDR2 ANQGSEA. As for this clone: The antigen is unknown.

Whole-study findings and limits: Baseline-level clonality went beyond age-matched healthy donors and moved in step with circulating CD8+ T-cell counts.

This TCR was recovered from a human donor with chronic lymphocytic leukemia. V and J are TRBV29-1 and TRBJ2-2; 10 bases map to TRBD1. This material consisted of PBMCs, taken at disease progression, from a patient treated with ibrutinib. The CDR3 sequence: CSVIFGTGVPTGELFF. CDR3 nucleotide sequence: TGCAGCGTTATATTCGGGACAGGGGTTCCCACCGGGGAGCTGTTTTTT.